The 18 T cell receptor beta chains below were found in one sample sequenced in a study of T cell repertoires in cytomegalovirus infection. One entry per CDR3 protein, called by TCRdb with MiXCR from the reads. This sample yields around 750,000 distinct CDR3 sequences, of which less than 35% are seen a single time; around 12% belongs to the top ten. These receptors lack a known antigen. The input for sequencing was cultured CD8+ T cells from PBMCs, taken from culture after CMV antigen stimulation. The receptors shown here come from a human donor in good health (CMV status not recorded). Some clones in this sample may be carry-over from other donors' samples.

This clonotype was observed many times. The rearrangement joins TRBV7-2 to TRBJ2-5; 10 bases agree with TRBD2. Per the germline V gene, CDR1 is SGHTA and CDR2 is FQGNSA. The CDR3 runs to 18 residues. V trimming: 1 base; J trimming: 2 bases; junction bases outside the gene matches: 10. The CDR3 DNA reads TGTGCCAGCAGCTTAGGCCCGTTCCTAGCGGGGGCGCAAGAGACCCAGTACTTC. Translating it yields CASSLGPFLAGAQETQYF.

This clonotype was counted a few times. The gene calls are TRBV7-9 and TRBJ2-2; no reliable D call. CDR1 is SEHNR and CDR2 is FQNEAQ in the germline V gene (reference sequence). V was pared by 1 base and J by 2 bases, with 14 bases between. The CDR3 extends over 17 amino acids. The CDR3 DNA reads TGTGCCAGCAGCTTAGATCTGTGGGAACTCAACACCGGGGAGCTGTTTTTT. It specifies CASSLDLWELNTGELFF.

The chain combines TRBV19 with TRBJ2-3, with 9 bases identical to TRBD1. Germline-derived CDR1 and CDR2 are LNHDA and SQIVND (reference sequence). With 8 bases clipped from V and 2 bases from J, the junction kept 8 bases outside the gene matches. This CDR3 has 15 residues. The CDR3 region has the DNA TGTGCCAGTCGTGGACAGGGGCGTTCCACAGATACGCAGTATTTT. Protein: CASRGQGRSTDTQYF.

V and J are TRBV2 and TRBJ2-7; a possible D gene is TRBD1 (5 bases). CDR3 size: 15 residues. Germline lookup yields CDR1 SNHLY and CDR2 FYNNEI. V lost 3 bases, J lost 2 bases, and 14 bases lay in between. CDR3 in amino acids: CASSDSLQDAYEQYV. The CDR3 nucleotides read TGTGCCAGCAGTGATTCTCTACAGGACGCCTACGAGCAGTACGTC.

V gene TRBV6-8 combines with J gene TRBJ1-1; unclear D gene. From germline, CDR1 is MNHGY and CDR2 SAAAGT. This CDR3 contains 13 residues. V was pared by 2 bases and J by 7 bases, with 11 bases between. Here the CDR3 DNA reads TGTGCCAGCAGTTACGGGCCCGTCCATGAAGCTTTCTTT. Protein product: CASSYGPVHEAFF.

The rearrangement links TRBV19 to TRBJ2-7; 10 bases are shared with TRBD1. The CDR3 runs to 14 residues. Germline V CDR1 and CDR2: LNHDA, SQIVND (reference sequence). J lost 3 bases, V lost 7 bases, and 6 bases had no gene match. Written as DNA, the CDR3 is TGTGCCAGTACCTCAGGACAGGGGGACTACGAGCAGTACTTC. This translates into CASTSGQGDYEQYF.

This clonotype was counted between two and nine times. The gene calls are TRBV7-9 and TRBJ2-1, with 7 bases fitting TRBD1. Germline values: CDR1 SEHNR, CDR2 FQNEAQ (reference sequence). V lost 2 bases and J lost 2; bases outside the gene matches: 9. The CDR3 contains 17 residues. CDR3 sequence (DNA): TGTGCCAGCAGCTTAAAATCCACCGGGACAGCCTACAATGAGCAGTTCTTC. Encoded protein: CASSLKSTGTAYNEQFF.

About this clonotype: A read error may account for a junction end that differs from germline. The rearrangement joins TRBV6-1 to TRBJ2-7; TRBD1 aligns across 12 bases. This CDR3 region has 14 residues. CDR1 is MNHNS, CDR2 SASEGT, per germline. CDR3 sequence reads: CANSEWGQGAEQYF. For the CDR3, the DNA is TGTGCCAACAGTGAATGGGGACAGGGGGCCGAGCAGTACTTC.

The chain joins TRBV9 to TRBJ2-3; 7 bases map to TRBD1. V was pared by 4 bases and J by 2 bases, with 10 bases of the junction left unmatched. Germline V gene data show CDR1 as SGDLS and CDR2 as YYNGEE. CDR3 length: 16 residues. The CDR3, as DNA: TGTGCCAGCAGCCATTTTCCGGGACAGACCACAGATACGCAGTATTTT. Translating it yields CASSHFPGQTTDTQYF.

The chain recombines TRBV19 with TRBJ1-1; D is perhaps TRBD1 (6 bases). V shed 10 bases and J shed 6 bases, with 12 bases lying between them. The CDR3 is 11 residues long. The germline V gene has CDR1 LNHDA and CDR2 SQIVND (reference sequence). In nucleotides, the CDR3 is TGTGCCACAATGGAGGGGGCTGAAGCTTTCTTT. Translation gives CATMEGAEAFF.

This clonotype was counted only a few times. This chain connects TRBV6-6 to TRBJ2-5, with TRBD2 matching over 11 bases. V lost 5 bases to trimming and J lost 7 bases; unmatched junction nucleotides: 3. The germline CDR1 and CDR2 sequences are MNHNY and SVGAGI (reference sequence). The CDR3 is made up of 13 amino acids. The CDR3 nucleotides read TGTGCCAGCAGTCCTGGACTAGCGGGGACCCAGTACTTC. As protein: CASSPGLAGTQYF.

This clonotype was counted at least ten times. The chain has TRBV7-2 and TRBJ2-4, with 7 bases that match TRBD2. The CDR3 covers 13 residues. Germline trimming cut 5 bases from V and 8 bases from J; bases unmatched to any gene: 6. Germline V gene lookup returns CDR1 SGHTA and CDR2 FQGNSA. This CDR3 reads CASSPTSDHIQYF. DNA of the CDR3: TGTGCCAGCAGCCCCACTAGCGATCACATTCAGTACTTC. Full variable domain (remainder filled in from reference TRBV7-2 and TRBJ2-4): GAGVSQSPSNKVTEKGKDVELRCDPISGHTALYWYRQSLGQGLEFLIYFQGNSAPDKSGLPSDRFSAERTGGSVSTLTIQRTQQEDSAVYLCASSPTSDHIQYFGAGTRLSVL.

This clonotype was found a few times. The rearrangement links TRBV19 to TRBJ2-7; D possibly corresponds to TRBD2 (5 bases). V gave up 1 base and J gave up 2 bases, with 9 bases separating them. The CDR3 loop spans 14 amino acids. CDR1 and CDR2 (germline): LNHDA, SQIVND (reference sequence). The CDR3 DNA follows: TGTGCCAGTAGTATAGGACTAAGGGCCTACGAGCAGTACTTC. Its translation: CASSIGLRAYEQYF.

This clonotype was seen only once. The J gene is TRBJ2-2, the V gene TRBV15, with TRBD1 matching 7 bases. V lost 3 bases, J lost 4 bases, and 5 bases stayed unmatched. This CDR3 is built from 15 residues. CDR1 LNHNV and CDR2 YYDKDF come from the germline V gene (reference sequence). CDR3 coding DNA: TGTGCCACCAGCAGTATACAGGGGAGCACCGGGGAGCTGTTTTTT. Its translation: CATSSIQGSTGELFF.

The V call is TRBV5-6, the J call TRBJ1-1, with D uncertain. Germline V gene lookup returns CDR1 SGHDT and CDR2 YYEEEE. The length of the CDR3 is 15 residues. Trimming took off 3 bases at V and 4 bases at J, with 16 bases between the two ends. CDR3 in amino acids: CASSSPRSFGTEAFF. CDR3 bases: TGTGCCAGCAGCTCACCCAGGAGTTTCGGCACTGAAGCTTTCTTT. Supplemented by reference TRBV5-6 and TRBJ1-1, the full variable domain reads DAGVTQSPTHLIKTRGQQVTLRCSPKSGHDTVSWYQQALGQGPQFIFQYYEEEERQRGNFPDRFSGHQFPNYSSELNVNALLLGDSALYLCASSSPRSFGTEAFFGQGTRLTVV.

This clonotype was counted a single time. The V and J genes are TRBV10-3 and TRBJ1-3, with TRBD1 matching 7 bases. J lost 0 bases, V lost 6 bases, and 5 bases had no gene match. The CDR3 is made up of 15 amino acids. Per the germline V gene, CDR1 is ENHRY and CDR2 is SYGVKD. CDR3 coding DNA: TGTGCCATCAGGAGGACAGGCCTCTCTGGAAACACCATATATTTT. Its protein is CAIRRTGLSGNTIYF.

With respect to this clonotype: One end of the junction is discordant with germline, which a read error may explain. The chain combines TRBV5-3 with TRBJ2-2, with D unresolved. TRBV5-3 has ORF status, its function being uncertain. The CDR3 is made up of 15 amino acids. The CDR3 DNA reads TGTGCCAGCAGCTTGGAAAGGTTATACACCGGGGAGCTGTTTTTT. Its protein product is CASSLERLYTGELFF.

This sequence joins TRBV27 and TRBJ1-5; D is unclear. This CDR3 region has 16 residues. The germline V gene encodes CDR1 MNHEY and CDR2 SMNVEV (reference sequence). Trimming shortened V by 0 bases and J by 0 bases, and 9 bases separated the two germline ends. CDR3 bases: TGTGCCAGCAGTTTATCACGGGCGGGTAGCAATCAGCCCCAGCATTTT. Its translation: CASSLSRAGSNQPQHF.